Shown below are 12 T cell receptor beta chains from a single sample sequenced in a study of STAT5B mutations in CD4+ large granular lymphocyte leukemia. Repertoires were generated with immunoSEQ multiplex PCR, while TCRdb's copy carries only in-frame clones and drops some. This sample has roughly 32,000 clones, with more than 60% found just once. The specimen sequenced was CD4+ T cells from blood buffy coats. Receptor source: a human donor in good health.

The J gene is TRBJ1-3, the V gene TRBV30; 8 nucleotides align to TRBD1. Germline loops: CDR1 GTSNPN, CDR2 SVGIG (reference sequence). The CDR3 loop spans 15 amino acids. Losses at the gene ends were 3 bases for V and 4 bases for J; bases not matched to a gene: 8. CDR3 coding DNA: TGTGCCTGGAGGTTCAGGGGGCAATGGGGAAACACCATATATTTT. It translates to CAWRFRGQWGNTIYF.

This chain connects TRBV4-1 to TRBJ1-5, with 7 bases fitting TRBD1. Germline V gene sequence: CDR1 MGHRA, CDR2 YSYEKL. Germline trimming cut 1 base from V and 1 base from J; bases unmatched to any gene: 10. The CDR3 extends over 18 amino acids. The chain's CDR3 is CASSQANGRGPSNQPQHF. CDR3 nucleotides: TGCGCCAGCAGCCAAGCCAATGGTAGGGGGCCAAGCAATCAGCCCCAGCATTTT.

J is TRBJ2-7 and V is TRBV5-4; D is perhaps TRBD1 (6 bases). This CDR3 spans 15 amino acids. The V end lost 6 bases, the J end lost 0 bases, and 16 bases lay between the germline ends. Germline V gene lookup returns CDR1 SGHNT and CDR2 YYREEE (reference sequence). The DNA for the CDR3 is TGTGCCAGCACCCCGGGTCAGGGGACCTCCTACGAGCAGTACTTC. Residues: CASTPGQGTSYEQYF.

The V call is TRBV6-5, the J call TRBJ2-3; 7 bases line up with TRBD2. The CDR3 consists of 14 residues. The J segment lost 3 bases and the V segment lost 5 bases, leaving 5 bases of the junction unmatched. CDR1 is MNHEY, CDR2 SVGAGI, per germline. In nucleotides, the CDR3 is TGTGCCAGCAGTACCACGGGGGGTACAGATACGCAGTATTTT. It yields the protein CASSTTGGTDTQYF.

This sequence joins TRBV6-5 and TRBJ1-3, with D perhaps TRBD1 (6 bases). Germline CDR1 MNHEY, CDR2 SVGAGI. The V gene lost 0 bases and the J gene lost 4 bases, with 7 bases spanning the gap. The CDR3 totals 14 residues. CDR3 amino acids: CASSYSTGGNTIYF. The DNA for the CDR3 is TGTGCCAGCAGTTACTCGACAGGAGGAAACACCATATATTTT.

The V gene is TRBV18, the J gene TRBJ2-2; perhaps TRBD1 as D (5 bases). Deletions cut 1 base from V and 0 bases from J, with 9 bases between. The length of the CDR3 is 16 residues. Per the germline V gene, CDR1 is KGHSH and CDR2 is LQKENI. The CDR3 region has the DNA TGTGCCAGCTCACCACTAGGGGTGACGAACACCGGGGAGCTGTTTTTT. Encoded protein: CASSPLGVTNTGELFF.

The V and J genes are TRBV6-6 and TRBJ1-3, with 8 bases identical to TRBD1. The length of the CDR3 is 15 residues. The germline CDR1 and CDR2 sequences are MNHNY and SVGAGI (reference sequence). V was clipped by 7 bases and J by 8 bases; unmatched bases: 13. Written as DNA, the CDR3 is TGTGCCAGCAAAGCAGGGGGCGCAGGGTTTGACACCATATATTTT. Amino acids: CASKAGGAGFDTIYF.

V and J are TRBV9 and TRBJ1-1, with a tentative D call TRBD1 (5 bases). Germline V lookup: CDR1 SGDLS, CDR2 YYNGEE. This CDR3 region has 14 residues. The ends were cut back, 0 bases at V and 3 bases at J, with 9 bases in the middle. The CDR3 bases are TGTGCCAGCAGCGTAGGGACATCGTACACTGAAGCTTTCTTT. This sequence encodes CASSVGTSYTEAFF.

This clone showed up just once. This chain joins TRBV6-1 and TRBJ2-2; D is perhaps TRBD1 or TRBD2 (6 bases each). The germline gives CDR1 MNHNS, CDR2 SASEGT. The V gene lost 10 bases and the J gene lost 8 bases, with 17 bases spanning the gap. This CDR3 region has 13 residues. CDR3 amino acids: CATSPRGPGELFF. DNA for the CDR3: TGTGCCACCTCCCCCCGGGGGCCTGGGGAGCTGTTTTTT.

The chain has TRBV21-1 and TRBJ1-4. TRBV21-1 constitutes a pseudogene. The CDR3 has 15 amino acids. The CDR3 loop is CASSKARCGNEKLFF. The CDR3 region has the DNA TGTGCCAGCAGCAAAGCGCGGTGCGGAAATGAAAAACTGTTTTTT.

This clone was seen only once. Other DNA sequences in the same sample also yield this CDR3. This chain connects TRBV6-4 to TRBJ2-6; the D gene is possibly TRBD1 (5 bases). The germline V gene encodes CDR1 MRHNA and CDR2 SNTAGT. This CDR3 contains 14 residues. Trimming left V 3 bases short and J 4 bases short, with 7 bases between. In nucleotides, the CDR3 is TGTGCCAGCAGTGAAGGGGCCGGGGCCAACGTCCTGACTTTC. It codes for CASSEGAGANVLTF.

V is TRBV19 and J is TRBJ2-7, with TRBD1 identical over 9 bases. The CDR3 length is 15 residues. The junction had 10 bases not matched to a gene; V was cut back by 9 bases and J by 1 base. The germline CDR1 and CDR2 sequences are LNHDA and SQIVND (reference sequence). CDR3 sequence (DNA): TGTGCCAGCAAAAGATCGGGACAGGGATCCTACGAGCAGTACTTC. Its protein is CASKRSGQGSYEQYF.